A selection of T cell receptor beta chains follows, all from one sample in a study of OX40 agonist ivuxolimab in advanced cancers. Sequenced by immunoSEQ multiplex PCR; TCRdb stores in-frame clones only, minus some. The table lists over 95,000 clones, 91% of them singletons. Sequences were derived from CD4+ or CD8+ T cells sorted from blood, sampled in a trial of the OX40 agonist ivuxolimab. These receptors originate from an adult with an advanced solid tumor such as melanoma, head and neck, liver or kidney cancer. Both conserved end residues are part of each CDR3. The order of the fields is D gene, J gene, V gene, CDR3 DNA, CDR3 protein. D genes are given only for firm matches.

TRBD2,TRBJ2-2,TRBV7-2,TGTGCCAGCAGCCCCCGACTAGCTTTCCGTCCCGGGGAGCTGTTTTTT,CASSPRLAFRPGELFF
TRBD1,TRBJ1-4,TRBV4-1,TGCGCCAGCAGCCACCCGGGACAGGGGGCGAGTGAAAAACTGTTTTTT,CASSHPGQGASEKLFF
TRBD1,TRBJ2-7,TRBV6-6,TGTGCCAGCATTCGAACCGGGACAGGGGGCGAGCAGTACTTC,CASIRTGTGGEQYF
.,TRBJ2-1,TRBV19,TGTGCCAGTAGTATCCAGGCTAGCTCCTACAATGAGCAGTTCTTC,CASSIQASSYNEQFF
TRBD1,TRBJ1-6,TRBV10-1,TGCGCCAGCAGATGGACAGGCTACTATAATTCACCCCTCCACTTT,CASRWTGYYNSPLHF
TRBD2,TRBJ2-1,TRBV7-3,TGTGCCAGCAGCTTAATCGGGACTAGCGGCCTCAATGAGCAGTTCTTC,CASSLIGTSGLNEQFF
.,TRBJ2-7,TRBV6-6,TGTGCCAGCAGTACCGGCGTAGGAGGGGGTTACGAGCAGTACTTC,CASSTGVGGGYEQYF
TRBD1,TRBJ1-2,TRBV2,TGTGCCAGCAGTTTCACAGGGGACTATGGCTACACCTTC,CASSFTGDYGYTF
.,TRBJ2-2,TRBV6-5,TGTGCCAGCCGGAAGGGGCCCACGAACACCGGGGAGCTGTTTTTT,CASRKGPTNTGELFF
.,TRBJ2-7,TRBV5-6,TGTGCCAGCAGCCTGACAGATTACGAGCAGTACTTC,CASSLTDYEQYF
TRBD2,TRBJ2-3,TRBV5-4,TGTGCCAGCGTACCGGGACAGAGACCGGGACTAGCGAGCACAGATACGCAGTATTTT,CASVPGQRPGLASTDTQYF
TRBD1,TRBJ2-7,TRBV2,TGTGCCAGCAGAGAGACCGGGACAGGAATTGAGCAGTACTTC,CASRETGTGIEQYF
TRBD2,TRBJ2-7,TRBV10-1,TGCGCCAGCTCCCCCGGACTAGCGGGAAACGAGCAGTACTTC,CASSPGLAGNEQYF
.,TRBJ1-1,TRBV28,TGTGCCAGCAGCCGAAACGGTGGCACTGAAGCTTTCTTT,CASSRNGGTEAFF
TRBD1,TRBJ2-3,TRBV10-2,TGCGCCAGCAGCGCCCGGGACAGGGGTGGCACAGATACGCAGTATTTT,CASSARDRGGTDTQYF
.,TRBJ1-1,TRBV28,TGTGCCAGCAGTCCGGGACGGCAGAACACTGAAGCTTTCTTT,CASSPGRQNTEAFF
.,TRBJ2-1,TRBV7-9,TGTGCCAGCAGCTTAGACTACAATGAGCAGTTCTTC,CASSLDYNEQFF
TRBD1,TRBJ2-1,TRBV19,TGTGCCAGTAGTATAACCCTTTTCGCGGACAGGGTGAATGAGCAGTTCTTC,CASSITLFADRVNEQFF
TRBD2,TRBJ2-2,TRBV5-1,TGCGCCAGCAGCTTTTCTAGCGGGAGTGTCGTCACCGGGGAGCTGTTTTTT,CASSFSSGSVVTGELFF
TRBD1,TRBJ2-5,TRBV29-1,TGCAGCGTCTCCGGACAGGGGTCTTTGGAGACCCAGTACTTC,CSVSGQGSLETQYF
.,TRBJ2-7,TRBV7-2,TGTGCCAGCAGCTTGGAGAGGGTCTACGAGCAGTACTTC,CASSLERVYEQYF
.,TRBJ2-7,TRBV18,TGTGCCAGCTCAGGGGGCTACGAGCAGTACTTC,CASSGGYEQYF